Listed here are 26 T cell receptor beta chains from one sample, sequenced in a study of response to subunit inactivated influenza vaccine. TCRdb passed the RT-PCR reads through MiXCR, listing each CDR3 protein once. The sample consists of about 540,000 distinct CDR3 sequences, around a quarter of them appearing once. The data were also submitted as part of a second study, on T cells expressing NK-cell markers. That source adds: Production of TCR beta cDNA relied on 5'RACE template switching with UMIs.

This sample comprised CD4+ T cells sorted from PBMCs, obtained 11 to 12 days after vaccination. These receptors all come from a man aged 50 to 59 who received an inactivated influenza vaccine.

This clonotype was counted between two and nine times. The chain is built from TRBV7-9 and TRBJ1-3; no clear D. Trimming took 1 base from V and 4 from J, leaving 11 bases between them. The length of the CDR3 is 15 residues. In germline, CDR1 is SEHNR, CDR2 FQNEAQ (reference sequence). CDR3: CASSLVSEGGNTIYF. The CDR3 DNA reads TGTGCCAGCAGCTTAGTATCGGAAGGGGGAAACACCATATATTTT.

The rearrangement uses TRBV7-8 and TRBJ2-1; 9 nucleotides match TRBD2. The V gene's germline CDR1 is SGHVS and CDR2 FQNEAQ. CDR3 length: 15 residues. Trimming at V came to 5 bases and at J to 8 bases, leaving 10 bases not matched to a gene. The CDR3 nucleotides read TGTGCCAGCAGCCACTCCGCGGGAGGGAGCCATGAGCAGTTCTTC. It encodes CASSHSAGGSHEQFF.

The chain is built from TRBV14 and TRBJ2-1; TRBD2 matches at 8 bases. V was clipped by 0 bases and J by 6 bases; unmatched bases: 10. The germline gives CDR1 SGHDN, CDR2 FVKESK. The CDR3 has 17 residues. The CDR3 bases are TGTGCCAGCAGCCAAGATTTATGGGCGGGAGGCCTCAATGAGCAGTTCTTC. It yields the protein CASSQDLWAGGLNEQFF. The variable domain in full, completed from reference TRBV14 and TRBJ2-1, reads EAGVTQFPSHSVIEKGQTVTLRCDPISGHDNLYWYRRVMGKEIKFLLHFVKESKQDESGMPNNRFLAERTGGTYSTLKVQPAELEDSGVYFCASSQDLWAGGLNEQFFGPGTRLTVL.

The chain couples TRBV20-1 to TRBJ1-5; D is ambiguous. This CDR3 has 14 residues. Trimming left V 5 bases short and J 7 bases short, with 18 bases between. Germline V gene sequence: CDR1 DFQATT, CDR2 SNEGSKA (reference sequence). Here the CDR3 DNA reads TGCAGTGCTCAACTCGGGAGGGTGGACCAGCCCCAGCATTTT. This sequence encodes CSAQLGRVDQPQHF.

The chain couples TRBV7-9 to TRBJ1-1; a weak D match, TRBD1 (5 bases). Germline-derived CDR1 and CDR2 are SEHNR and FQNEAQ (reference sequence). This CDR3 comprises 14 residues. The germline V and J ends were trimmed by 5 bases and 0 bases, with 10 bases remaining between them. CDR3 region: CASSRQSMNTEAFF. The CDR3 DNA is TGTGCCAGCAGCCGACAGAGCATGAACACTGAAGCTTTCTTT. Together with reference TRBV7-9 and TRBJ1-1, the CDR3 gives the full variable domain: DTGVSQNPRHKITKRGQNVTFRCDPISEHNRLYWYRQTLGQGPEFLTYFQNEAQLEKSRLLSDRFSAERPKGSFSTLEIQRTEQGDSAMYLCASSRQSMNTEAFFGQGTRLTVV.

A few counts support this clonotype. The chain employs TRBV15 and TRBJ2-7; 11 bases are a match to TRBD2. The CDR3 is made up of 16 amino acids. Germline CDR1 and CDR2: LNHNV and YYDKDF (reference sequence). V was pared by 0 bases and J by 7 bases, with 8 bases of the junction left unmatched. CDR3 bases: TGTGCCACCAGCAGAGATCTTCTAGCGGGGGGCGTAGAGCAGTACTTC. Protein sequence: CATSRDLLAGGVEQYF.

This clonotype occurred a few times. The chain employs TRBV15 and TRBJ2-5, with D unclear. Germline CDR1 LNHNV, CDR2 YYDKDF (reference sequence). The CDR3 runs 14 residues. Trimming cost V 1 base and J 1 base, with 7 bases left between them. In DNA form, the CDR3 reads TGTGCCACCAGCAGAGTCGGTAGCCAAGAGACCCAGTACTTC. Residues: CATSRVGSQETQYF.

The chain carries TRBV5-5 and TRBJ2-5; 8 nucleotides line up with TRBD1. Trimming removed 2 bases from V and 8 bases from J; junction bases left unmatched: 11. CDR3 length equals 15 residues. Germline V gene lookup returns CDR1 SGHKS and CDR2 YYEKEE (reference sequence). CDR3 region: CASSLLSTGGNTQYF. The CDR3 coding sequence is TGTGCCAGCAGCTTACTCTCCACAGGGGGGAACACCCAGTACTTC.

The chain joins TRBV2 to TRBJ2-3, with no clear D. From germline, CDR1 is SNHLY and CDR2 FYNNEI. The CDR3 is 13 amino acids. Trimming took off 7 bases at V and 0 bases at J, with 8 bases between the two ends. CDR3 nucleotides: TGTGCCAGCAAGCAACTGAGCACAGATACGCAGTATTTT. It yields the protein CASKQLSTDTQYF.

This clonotype occurred many times. The chain carries TRBV12-3 or TRBV12-4 and TRBJ1-2; D not resolved. Trimming took 2 bases from V and 9 from J, leaving 7 bases between them. The CDR3 is 11 amino acids. CDR3: CASSLQWSYTF. The CDR3 DNA reads TGTGCCAGCAGTTTACAATGGAGCTACACCTTC.

The V gene is TRBV10-1, the J gene TRBJ2-7; D is unclear. V lost 5 bases and J 5 bases, leaving 16 bases between the germline ends. Germline values: CDR1 WNHNN, CDR2 SYGVQD (reference sequence). The CDR3 is 14 residues long. This CDR3 is CASSPDPLGNEQYF. The CDR3 DNA reads as TGCGCCAGCAGTCCGGACCCCCTCGGCAACGAGCAGTACTTC.

This clonotype was seen only a few times. CDR3 residues: CASSLAIGEQNQPQHF. The CDR3 nucleotides are TGTGCCAGCAGCTTGGCCATCGGGGAACAAAATCAGCCCCAGCATTTT. This chain uses TRBV5-6 with TRBJ1-5; the D is unclear. The CDR3 loop spans 16 amino acids. Trimming removed 0 bases at V and 4 bases at J, with 14 bases between. Germline CDR1 is SGHDT and CDR2 is YYEEEE.

This clonotype was recorded a few times. The genes are TRBV20-1 and TRBJ2-3, with 11 bases identical to TRBD2. V shed 5 bases and J 1 base; nucleotides not matched to a gene: 5. The CDR3 has 15 amino acids. Germline assignment: CDR1 DFQATT and CDR2 SNEGSKA (reference sequence). The CDR3 here is CSAASLAGGTDTQYF. The CDR3 DNA follows: TGCAGTGCTGCCTCACTAGCGGGGGGCACAGATACGCAGTATTTT.

This clonotype was detected a few times. The chain carries TRBV5-1 and TRBJ2-2; D ambiguous. The CDR3 has 14 amino acids. V lost 2 bases and J 7 bases, leaving 12 bases between the germline ends. Germline lookup yields CDR1 SGHRS and CDR2 YFSETQ. The CDR3 nucleotides are TGCGCCAGCAGCTTACCCGCCGGGCGCGGGGAGCTGTTTTTT. It yields the protein CASSLPAGRGELFF.

The chain couples TRBV6-1 to TRBJ1-4, with a weak D call TRBD1 (5 bases). The germline CDR1 and CDR2 sequences are MNHNS and SASEGT. V lost 7 bases and J 4 bases, leaving 16 bases between the germline ends. The CDR3 runs to 15 residues. In DNA form, the CDR3 reads TGTGCCAGCAAAATATCCCAGGGTTATAATGAAAAACTGTTTTTT. It yields the protein CASKISQGYNEKLFF.

The sample holds a few counts of this clonotype. The gene calls are TRBV29-1 and TRBJ1-5; tentatively, D is TRBD1 (5 bases). Germline V gene lookup returns CDR1 SQVTM and CDR2 ANQGSEA. The CDR3 is 15 residues long. Trimming pared 4 bases from V and 0 bases from J, leaving 13 bases between. CDR3 DNA sequence: TGCAGCGTTGCCGGGGGGGGTGGTAGCAATCAGCCCCAGCATTTT. Translation gives CSVAGGGGSNQPQHF.

CDR3: CASSADRGSNQPQHF. The CDR3 bases are TGTGCCAGCAGTGCGGACAGGGGGAGCAATCAGCCCCAGCATTTT. This chain links TRBV28 with TRBJ1-5; TRBD1 agrees at 10 bases. The CDR3 contains 15 residues. J was trimmed by 1 base and V by 5 bases; bases with no gene match: 2. Germline CDR1 is MDHEN and CDR2 is SYDVKM.

There are a few counts of this clonotype. The J gene is TRBJ2-1, the V gene TRBV7-2; TRBD2 aligns across 10 bases. This CDR3 has 15 residues. Per the germline V gene, CDR1 is SGHTA and CDR2 is FQGNSA. V lost 3 bases and J lost 8; bases outside the gene matches: 7. CDR3 bases: TGTGCCAGCAGCTTCTTAGCGGGGGGTAGCGATGAGCAGTTCTTC. Translation gives CASSFLAGGSDEQFF.

The rearrangement uses TRBV18 and TRBJ2-5; the match to TRBD2 covers 7 bases. The CDR3 is 13 amino acids. From germline, CDR1 is KGHSH and CDR2 LQKENI. With 3 bases clipped from V and 5 bases from J, the junction kept 3 bases outside the gene matches. The CDR3 bases are TGTGCCAGCTCACCCGGGACTATTGAGACCCAGTACTTC. Amino acid sequence: CASSPGTIETQYF.

This clonotype turned up a few times. A junction end diverges from the germline sequence, so it may reflect a read error. The chain uses TRBV12-3 or TRBV12-4 and TRBJ1-1; 7 bases match TRBD1. CDR3 length: 16 amino acids. CDR3 in amino acids: CASSLELRRGQTEVFF. CDR3 in DNA: TGTGCCAGCAGTTTAGAGCTTCGGAGGGGGCAGACTGAAGTTTTCTTT.

The CDR3 DNA reads TGTGCCAGCAGCCTGTCTAGCGGTTATACAGATACGCAGTATTTT. This gives the protein CASSLSSGYTDTQYF. The J gene is TRBJ2-3, the V gene TRBV7-9; 7 bases are a match to TRBD2. Germline assignment: CDR1 SEHNR and CDR2 FQNEAQ (reference sequence). The trim removed 5 bases at V and 3 bases at J, leaving 8 bases unmatched. The CDR3 is 15 residues long.

Only a few counts were recorded for this clonotype. This chain links TRBV28 with TRBJ2-3; tentative D call: TRBD2 (5 bases). Trimming stripped 6 bases from V and 2 bases from J, with 15 bases between. This CDR3 region has 15 residues. Germline CDR1 is MDHEN and CDR2 is SYDVKM. CDR3 region: CASSDPSFSTDTQYF. The CDR3 coding sequence is TGTGCCAGCAGCGACCCTAGCTTCTCCACAGATACGCAGTATTTT.

The V call is TRBV20-1, the J call TRBJ2-3; a possible D gene is TRBD2 (5 bases). V lost 0 bases and J lost 7, with 17 bases in between. The germline V gene encodes CDR1 DFQATT and CDR2 SNEGSKA (reference sequence). The CDR3 runs 15 residues. CDR3 region: CSARDLVGLPHTQYF. DNA of the CDR3: TGCAGTGCTAGAGATCTTGTCGGACTGCCACATACGCAGTATTTT.

The chain recombines TRBV12-3 or TRBV12-4 with TRBJ2-2; 9 bases agree with TRBD2. This CDR3 has 21 amino acids. Trimming at V came to 1 base and at J to 7 bases, leaving 22 bases not matched to a gene. The CDR3 DNA follows: TGTGCCAGCAGTTTAGGGGGACTAGCAGATCTCCTCGGGAGATCTATCGGGGAGCTGTTTTTT. As protein: CASSLGGLADLLGRSIGELFF.

Only a few counts were recorded for this clonotype. The chain joins TRBV20-1 to TRBJ2-7; either TRBD1 or TRBD2 may supply D (5 bases each). Germline CDR1 reads DFQATT; CDR2 reads SNEGSKA (reference sequence). V lost 6 bases and J lost 7, with 25 bases in between. The CDR3 has 15 residues. The CDR3 reads CSALYGDHRVGEQYF. In nucleotides, the CDR3 is TGCAGTGCCTTGTACGGGGACCATCGGGTGGGGGAGCAGTACTTC.

The chain combines TRBV11-2 with TRBJ2-7; D is undetermined. Germline-derived CDR1 and CDR2 are SGHAT and FQNNGV. This CDR3 region has 14 residues. V lost 4 bases and J 6 bases, leaving 16 bases between the germline ends. The CDR3: CASSSTPRVGEQYF. CDR3 DNA sequence: TGTGCCAGCAGCTCTACCCCCCGGGTGGGCGAGCAGTACTTC.